The 6 T cell receptor beta chains in this list originate from one sample, sequenced in a study of spatial heterogeneity in lung cancer. MiXCR, run by TCRdb on the 5' RACE reads, gives a single entry per CDR3 protein. This sample has under 11,000 distinct CDR3 sequences, with 3.5% to 4% found just once. Time point indicated: sample taken at primary tumor resection. The sequenced material consisted of unsorted whole RNA from tumor, nontumor lung or frozen PBMC. The sequences come from normal lung tissue next to the tumor, collected at surgery. Receptors were obtained from a male donor with early-stage non-small cell lung cancer.

The table lists this clonotype with a few counts. This beta chain came through as a stray read in a library set up for alpha chains, and its size says little. V usage is TRBV6-5 and J usage is TRBJ2-7, with TRBD2 matching 15 bases. This CDR3 contains 16 residues. The trim removed 6 bases at V and 5 bases at J, leaving 8 bases unmatched. The germline V gene encodes CDR1 MNHEY and CDR2 SVGAGI. The CDR3 loop reads CASSPRTSGRANEQYF. The CDR3 DNA reads as TGTGCCAGCAGCCCCAGGACTAGCGGGAGGGCCAACGAGCAGTACTTC.

This clonotype was counted many times. This beta chain is a stray sequence in a library constructed for alpha chains; its clone size is not meaningful. The rearrangement uses TRBV4-2 and TRBJ2-3; 10 nucleotides agree with TRBD2. V was pared by 1 base and J by 4 bases, with 5 bases of the junction left unmatched. Germline V CDR1 and CDR2: LGHNA, YNFKEQ. CDR3 length: 16 residues. The CDR3 loop reads CASSQAASGSADTQYF. The CDR3 DNA follows: TGTGCCAGCAGCCAAGCGGCTAGCGGGAGTGCAGATACGCAGTATTTT.

In regard to this clonotype: With the library built for alpha chains, this beta chain is off target and its frequency is not meaningful. This chain connects TRBV27 to TRBJ1-5; D is possibly TRBD1 (6 bases). Germline CDR1 and CDR2: MNHEY and SMNVEV (reference sequence). V dropped 5 bases and J dropped 3 bases, with 11 bases sitting between them. The CDR3 is 14 amino acids. The CDR3 loop reads CASSPNRVNQPQHF. The CDR3 DNA sequence: TGTGCCAGCAGTCCAAACAGGGTCAATCAGCCCCAGCATTTT.

As regards this clonotype: Since the library was made to target alpha chains, this beta chain is a stray read and its abundance is not meaningful. The gene calls are TRBV29-1 and TRBJ2-2; TRBD1 is a possible D gene (6 bases). CDR3 length: 13 amino acids. Per the germline V gene, CDR1 is SQVTM and CDR2 is ANQGSEA. Trimming left V 7 bases short and J 2 bases short, with 11 bases between. The CDR3 nucleotides read TGCAGCGGTGGGGGACATAACACCGGGGAGCTGTTTTTT. Translating it yields CSGGGHNTGELFF.

This clonotype was detected a few times. With the library built for alpha chains, this beta chain is off target and its frequency is not meaningful. The CDR3 nucleotides are TGTGCCAGCAGCCATAATGGCCCGAATCAGCCCCAGCATTTT. It specifies CASSHNGPNQPQHF. The rearrangement joins TRBV3-1 to TRBJ1-5, with D unclear. V lost 3 bases and J 4 bases, leaving 10 bases between the germline ends. The CDR3 is made up of 14 amino acids. Germline CDR1 LGHDT, CDR2 YNNKEL (reference sequence).

This clonotype has a count of ten or more. As an off-target read in a library built for alpha chains, this beta chain has a frequency of little significance. V usage is TRBV18 and J usage is TRBJ1-4; 8 nucleotides match TRBD1. The length of the CDR3 is 14 residues. Germline CDR1 is KGHSH and CDR2 is LQKENI. The J segment lost 7 bases and the V segment lost 3 bases, leaving 4 bases of the junction unmatched. The CDR3 reads CASSPTGVSEKLFF. The CDR3 bases are TGTGCCAGCTCACCGACAGGGGTCTCTGAAAAACTGTTTTTT.